This T cell receptor beta chain was profiled in a study of memory B cells and T cells in multiple sclerosis. V was clipped by 0 bases and J by 2 bases, with 9 bases between them. This CDR3 comprises 15 residues. Germline lookup yields CDR1 SGHRS and CDR2 YFSETQ. Generated by immunoSEQ multiplex PCR, the TCRdb table keeps only in-frame clones and is missing some. The data contain fewer than 15,000 clones, about 70% of them singletons. The gene calls are TRBV5-1 and TRBJ1-5; no reliable D call. The sequenced sample consisted of memory (CD45RO+) CD4+ T cells from blood. This clonotype was sampled from a human donor with multiple sclerosis. In DNA form, the CDR3 reads TGCGCCAGCAGCTTGGACGGGATCCGCAATCAGCCCCAGCATTTT. The encoded protein is CASSLDGIRNQPQHF.